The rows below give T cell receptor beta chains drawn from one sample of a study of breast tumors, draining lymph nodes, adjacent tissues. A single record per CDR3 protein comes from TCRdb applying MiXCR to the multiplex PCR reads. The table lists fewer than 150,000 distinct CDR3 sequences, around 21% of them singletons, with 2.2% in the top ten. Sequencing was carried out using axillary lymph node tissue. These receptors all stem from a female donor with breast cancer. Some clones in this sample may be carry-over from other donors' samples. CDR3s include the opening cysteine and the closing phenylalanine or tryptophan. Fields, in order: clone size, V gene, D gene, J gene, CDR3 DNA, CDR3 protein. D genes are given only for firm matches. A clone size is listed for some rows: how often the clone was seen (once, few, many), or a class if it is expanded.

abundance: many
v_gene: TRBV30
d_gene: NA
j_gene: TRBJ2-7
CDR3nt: TGTGCCTGGAATCGCCTGGAGAGGCAGGACGAGCAGTACTTC
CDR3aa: CAWNRLERQDEQYF

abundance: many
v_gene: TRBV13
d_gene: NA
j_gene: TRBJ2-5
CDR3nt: TGTGCCAGCAGCTCCGCCCAAGAGACCCAGTACTTC
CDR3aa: CASSSAQETQYF

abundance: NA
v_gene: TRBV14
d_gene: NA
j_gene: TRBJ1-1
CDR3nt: TGTGCCAGCAGCCAGATAGGGATGAACACTGAAGCTTTCTTT
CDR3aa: CASSQIGMNTEAFF

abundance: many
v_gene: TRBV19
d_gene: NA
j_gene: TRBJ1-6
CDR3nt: TGTGCCAGTAGGGCCCGTTCGGACTTTTTAAATTCACCCCTCCACTTT
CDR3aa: CASRARSDFLNSPLHF

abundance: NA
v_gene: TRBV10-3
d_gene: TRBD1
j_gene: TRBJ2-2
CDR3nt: TGTGCCATCACTGTAGCAGGGGGCGCCGGGGAGCTGTTTTTT
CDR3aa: CAITVAGGAGELFF

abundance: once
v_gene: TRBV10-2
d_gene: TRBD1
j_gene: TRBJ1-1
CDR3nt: TGCGCCAGCAGTGGACAGGGGGTGAACACTGAAGCTTTCTTT
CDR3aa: CASSGQGVNTEAFF

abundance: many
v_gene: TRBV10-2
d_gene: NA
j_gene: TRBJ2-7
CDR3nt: TGCGCCAGCAGTGTAGGGCCCTACGAGCAGTACTTC
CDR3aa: CASSVGPYEQYF

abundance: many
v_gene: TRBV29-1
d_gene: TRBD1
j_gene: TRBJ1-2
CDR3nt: TGCAGCGTATCAAAAACCGGGACAGGGTTGGGCGGCTACACCTTC
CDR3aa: CSVSKTGTGLGGYTF

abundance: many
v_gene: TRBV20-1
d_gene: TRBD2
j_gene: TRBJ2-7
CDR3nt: TGCAGTGCTAGAGGACCGGGACTAGCGGGAACCTACGAGCAGTACTTC
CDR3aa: CSARGPGLAGTYEQYF

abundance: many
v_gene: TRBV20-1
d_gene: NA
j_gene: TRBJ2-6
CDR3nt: TGCAGTGCTCCGAATCTGGAAGGGGCCAACGTCCTGACTTTC
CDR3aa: CSAPNLEGANVLTF

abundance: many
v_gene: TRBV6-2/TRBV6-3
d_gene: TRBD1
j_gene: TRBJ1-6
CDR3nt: TGTGCCAGCACGAACGGGATAGGGACAGGGGTTTCACCCCTCCACTTT
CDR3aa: CASTNGIGTGVSPLHF

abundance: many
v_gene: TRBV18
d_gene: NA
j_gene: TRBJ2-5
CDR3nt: TGTGCCAGCTCACCACCTGCGAACCCGGAGACCCAGTACTTC
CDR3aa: CASSPPANPETQYF

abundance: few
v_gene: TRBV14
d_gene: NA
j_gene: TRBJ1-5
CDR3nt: TGTGCCAGCAGCCAAGATTTAGGCCGACCGGTATATAGCAATCAGCCCCAGCATTTT
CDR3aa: CASSQDLGRPVYSNQPQHF

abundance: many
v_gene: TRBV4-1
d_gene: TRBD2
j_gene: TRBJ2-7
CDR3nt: TGCGCCAGCAGCCAAGGAAGACTAGCGGGACTACGATCCTACGAGCAGTACTTC
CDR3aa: CASSQGRLAGLRSYEQYF

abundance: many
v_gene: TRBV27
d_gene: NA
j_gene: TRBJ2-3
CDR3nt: TGTGCCAGCAGCCCGACTCTCACAGATACGCAGTATTTT
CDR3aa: CASSPTLTDTQYF

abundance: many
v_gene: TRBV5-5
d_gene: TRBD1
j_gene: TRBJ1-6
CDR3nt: TGTGCCAGCAGCCCTAGGACAGGGAAGAATAATTCACCCCTCCACTTT
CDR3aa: CASSPRTGKNNSPLHF

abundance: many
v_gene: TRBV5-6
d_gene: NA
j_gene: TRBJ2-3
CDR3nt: TGTGCCAGCACGTGGGGGGGCACAGATACGCAGTATTTT
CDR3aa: CASTWGGTDTQYF

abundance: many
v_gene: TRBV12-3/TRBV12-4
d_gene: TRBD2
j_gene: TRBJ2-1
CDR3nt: TGTGCCAGCAGTTTACCGTCACTAGCGGGGAATGAGCAGTTCTTC
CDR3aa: CASSLPSLAGNEQFF

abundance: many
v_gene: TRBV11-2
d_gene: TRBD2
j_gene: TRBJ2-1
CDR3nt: TGTGCCAGCGGACCTAGCGGGAGCAATGAGCAGTTCTTC
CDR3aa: CASGPSGSNEQFF

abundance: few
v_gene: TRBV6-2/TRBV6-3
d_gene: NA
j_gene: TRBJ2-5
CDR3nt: TGTGCCAGCGGGCAGACGCGCCAAGAGACCCAGTACTTC
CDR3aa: CASGQTRQETQYF

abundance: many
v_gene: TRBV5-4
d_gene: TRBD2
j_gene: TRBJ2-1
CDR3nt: TGTGCCAGCAGCTTCCCGAAAGCGGGACTCGGTGAGCAGTTCTTC
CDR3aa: CASSFPKAGLGEQFF

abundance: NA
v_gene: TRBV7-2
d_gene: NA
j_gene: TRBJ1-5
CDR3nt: TGTGCCAGCAGCCTGCAGAGACTAGCGGGAGGAGGTGTAGCAGGTACGCAGCATTTT
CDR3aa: CASSLQRLAGGGVAGTQHF

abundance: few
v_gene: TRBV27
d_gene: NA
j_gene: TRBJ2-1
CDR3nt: TGTGCCAGCAGTTTTTTACCATACGGCTCCAATGAGCAGTTCTTC
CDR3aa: CASSFLPYGSNEQFF

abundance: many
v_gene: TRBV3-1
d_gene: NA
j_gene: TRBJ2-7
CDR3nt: TGTGCCAGCAGCCAGAGTGGGTTAAACGAGCAGTACTTC
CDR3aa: CASSQSGLNEQYF

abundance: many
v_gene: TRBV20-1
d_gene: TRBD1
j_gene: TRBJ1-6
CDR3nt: TGCAGTGCTACGGACAGGAGCTCCTATAATTCACCCCTCCACTTT
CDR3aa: CSATDRSSYNSPLHF

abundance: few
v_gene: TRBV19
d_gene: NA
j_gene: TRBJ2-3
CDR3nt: TGTGCCAGTAGCCCCCAAGCCGGATTCGGGGGTGGTACGCAGTATTTT
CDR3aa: CASSPQAGFGGGTQYF

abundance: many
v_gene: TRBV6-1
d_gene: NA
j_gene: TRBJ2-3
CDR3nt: TGTGCCAGCAGTGGGAGGCAGGGGCGAGACCCACACCCAGATACGCAGTATTTT
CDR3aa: CASSGRQGRDPHPDTQYF

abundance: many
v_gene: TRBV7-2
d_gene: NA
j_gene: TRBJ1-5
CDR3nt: TGTGCCAGCAGCTTGGGGTGGGGAGGCGGTCAGCCCCAGCATTTT
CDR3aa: CASSLGWGGGQPQHF

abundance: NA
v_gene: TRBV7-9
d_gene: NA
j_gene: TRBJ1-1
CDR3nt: TGTGCCAGCAGCTGGGACGGGAACACTGAAGCTTTCTTT
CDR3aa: CASSWDGNTEAFF

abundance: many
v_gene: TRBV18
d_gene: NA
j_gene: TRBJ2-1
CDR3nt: TGTGCCAGCTCACGACAGAACAATGAGCAGTTCTTC
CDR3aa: CASSRQNNEQFF